This TCR beta chain was sequenced during a study of blood T cell repertoires in COVID-19 (TCRdb year 2020). In the study overall: Samples from collaborators originated in the United States, Italy and Spain and spanned both the acute and convalescent phases of COVID-19. The prospective study material was composed of cDNA or gDNA derived from T cells, B-cell-depleted T cells, or PBMCs. Subjects who had been exposed to COVID-19, were actively infected with it, or had recovered from it provided the deeply sampled blood TCRbeta repertoires that made up the dataset. The repertoires were made available in a free public database intended to serve as a resource for research on the immune response to SARS-CoV-2. Samples came from the ongoing ImmuneRACE study (first 160 participants) plus 1,254 subjects from 6 global collaborators. Sample metadata almost always included a de-identified subject ID, COVID-19 status, age in years and sex. Where available, HLA class I and class II types were obtained from metadata supplied by the sample provider rather than from assay-based typing.

The collaborating institutions used their own protocols to collect whole blood in K2EDTA tubes. For TCRbeta analysis, collaborators shipped samples as frozen whole blood, isolated PBMCs, or DNA extracted from either of those sample types. According to the germline V gene, CDR1 reads SGHDN and CDR2 reads FVKESK. The CDR3, from cysteine to phenylalanine, totals 18 residues. Only the CDR3 portion is preserved as DNA: 54 bases, with reading frame beginning at the first base. Trimming leaves V shorter by 2 bases and J shorter by 4 bases, with the junction holding 14 bases beyond the gene matches. Regarding this clone: Its antigen is unknown. Base qualities are not provided; no much larger clone lies one nucleotide away.

Overall study outcomes, separate from this receptor: The quantity of clinical and demographic metadata differed by source and by participant and was supplied without curation.

TCRbeta CDR3 regions were amplified from genomic DNA by means of the immunoSEQ Assay, a bias-controlled multiplex PCR. Per the original workflow: The number of nucleated cells in each sample was estimated by amplification of reference gene primers within the assay. To quantify the absolute abundance of each unique TCRbeta CDR3 rearrangement, sequence reads were collapsed and filtered. For each sample, productive Simpson clonality was calculated as the square root of Simpson's diversity index across productive rearrangements. The source is immuneACCESS, and TCRdb retained only in-frame sequences with V and J called. Part of the clones is not carried over; for the studies checked, unresolved V genes explain less than half of this, and the remainder is unexplained. V, J and clone size are taken as reported in that table, and D and trimming were inferred from the DNA itself. The sample yields approximately 140,000 clones; approximately 84% were counted once. The ten biggest clones cover roughly 6.5% of the sample.

The material sequenced was peripheral blood. The receptor was isolated from a human donor in a cohort sampled during active COVID-19. The chain joins TRBV14 to TRBJ2-1; 7 nucleotides in the junction match TRBD1. The DNA reads TGTGCCAGCAGCCAAACGTTAGGGGGCTTGAACCTATACAATGAGCAGTTCTTC. This is translated as CASSQTLGGLNLYNEQFF. The CDR3 plus the reference TRBV14 and TRBJ2-1 genes for the other parts give the full variable domain: EAGVTQFPSHSVIEKGQTVTLRCDPISGHDNLYWYRRVMGKEIKFLLHFVKESKQDESGMPNNRFLAERTGGTYSTLKVQPAELEDSGVYFCASSQTLGGLNLYNEQFFGPGTRLTVL.